The T cell receptor beta chain described here comes from a study of CD8 T cells in ankylosing spondylitis (TCRdb year 2017). Background for the entire study: The study set out to find disease-linked TCR variants by profiling T cell receptor beta repertoires in ankylosing spondylitis patients and healthy donors. Peripheral blood was sampled, and synovial fluid was additionally collected from ankylosing spondylitis patients. In total, the full study cohort was made up of 95 to 110 healthy donors and about two dozen ankylosing spondylitis patients. Points the paper makes about the study in general: A TCR beta motif made up of fewer than 10 highly homologous amino acid variants appeared to be characteristic of blood from ankylosing spondylitis patients. The disease-linked clones were reported to be significantly enriched in matched synovial fluid samples from ankylosing spondylitis patients. The disease-linked clones had a CD8+ phenotype and were found at relatively low frequencies in peripheral blood. Some motif variants had previously been reported in the synovial fluid and blood of reactive arthritis patients, which suggests shared mechanisms of disease initiation.

Ten or more counts support this clonotype. The specificity of this receptor is unknown. Nothing much larger sits one base from this clone, and base qualities are not available. Reading the germline V gene gives CDR1 WSHSY and CDR2 SAAADI. Trimming costs V 7 bases and J 2 bases, and their ends lie 12 bases apart. From the cysteine up to the phenylalanine, the CDR3 has a length of 14 residues. The CDR3 DNA has 42 bases and is translated from base 1. Sequencer: Illumina HiSeq 2500. Quantitative 5'-RACE with molecular barcodes was the method used to prepare the TCR beta libraries. The original methods were these. Disease-linked TCR variants were identified with a new computational method built on a probabilistic model of VDJ rearrangement. TCRdb reprocessing: public reads trimmed at Q25 with fastp, clones called with MiXCR, in-frame beta chains kept. Entries are consolidated by CDR3 protein sequence, retaining the most common genes and DNA. None of the V and J calls come from the authors' own analysis; TCRdb made them. A total of roughly 470,000 distinct CDR3 sequences appear in this sample, 25% to 30% of them only once. About 0.9% of the sample is held by the ten biggest clonotypes.

This receptor was identified in a male donor with ankylosing spondylitis. Sequences were obtained from blood, either unsorted or a sorted T cell fraction (not recorded which). The chain uses TRBV10-2 and TRBJ2-1; the D gene is possibly TRBD1, with 6 bases matching. The CDR3 region reads CASTQTGTYNEQFF. The DNA sequence is as follows: TGCGCCAGCACCCAGACAGGTACCTACAATGAGCAGTTCTTC.